These T cell receptor beta chains were read from a single sample in a study of blood T cell repertoires in COVID-19. Sequencing was performed with immunoSEQ multiplex PCR; in TCRdb, only in-frame clones are kept and a portion is missing. The data hold about 120,000 clones, with 70% to 75% observed a single time. The material sequenced was peripheral blood. These receptors were collected from a man between 60 and 75 years old with acute or convalescent COVID-19. The CDR3 runs from the conserved cysteine through the conserved F or W. A D gene is named only where the DNA matches it firmly. Clone size is not always given. Where it is, it says once, few, many or a class for expanded clones.

clone_size cdr3_length d_call j_call v_call cdr3_nt cdr3_aa
NA 14 NA TRBJ1-2 TRBV5-4 TGTGCCAGCAGCCGCGACAAGCTCGTATATGGCTACACCTTC CASSRDKLVYGYTF
NA 12 NA TRBJ1-5 TRBV12-5 TGTGCTAGTCTTACGGGGAATCAGCCCCAGCATTTT CASLTGNQPQHF
NA 12 TRBD1 TRBJ2-7 TRBV29-1 TGCAGCGTTGTGGACAGGGGCTACGAGCAGTACTTC CSVVDRGYEQYF
NA 15 TRBD1 TRBJ2-3 TRBV6-5 TGTGCCAGCTCCCCCCGGGACAGTGAGACAGATACGCAGTATTTT CASSPRDSETDTQYF
NA 13 NA TRBJ1-4 TRBV30 TGTGCCTGGAGTGTAAGCGGATCCGAAAAACTGTTTTTT CAWSVSGSEKLFF
NA 12 NA TRBJ1-1 TRBV7-9 TGTGCCAGCAGATGGGGACAACATAAAGCTTTCTTT CASRWGQHKAFF
few 14 NA TRBJ1-5 TRBV27 TGTGCCAGCAGTTTTCGAGATAGCAATCAGCCCCAGCATTTT CASSFRDSNQPQHF
NA 13 NA TRBJ1-6 TRBV25-1 TGTGCCAGCAGTGATAGAACGTCCCCACCCCTCCACTTT CASSDRTSPPLHF
NA 20 TRBD2 TRBJ2-4 TRBV5-1 TGCGCCAGCAGAGATCCGGGGCTAGCGGGGGGGCCAGGGGCCAAAAACATTCAGTACTTC CASRDPGLAGGPGAKNIQYF
NA 16 TRBD2 TRBJ2-7 TRBV7-2 TGTGCCAGCAGCTTAACACCGGGACTAGTCTCCCACGAGCAGTACTTC CASSLTPGLVSHEQYF
few 16 TRBD2 TRBJ2-1 TRBV14 TGTGCCAGCAGCCAGCTCCAGGGAGGGTTCTACAATGAGCAGTTCTTC CASSQLQGGFYNEQFF
NA 12 NA TRBJ2-7 TRBV7-8 TGTGCCAGCAGCTCGTTCTCCTACGAGCAGTACTTC CASSSFSYEQYF
once 15 NA TRBJ1-3 TRBV5-1 TGCGCCAGCAGCTTGTACCCGACACAGAGTGACACCATATATTTT CASSLYPTQSDTIYF
NA 15 TRBD1 TRBJ1-2 TRBV5-1 TGCGCCAGCAGCTCCACGGGACAGGGGGTATATGGCTACACCTTC CASSSTGQGVYGYTF
NA 16 NA TRBJ2-7 TRBV5-1 TGCGCCAGCAGCTTGGCCGCCGTGCGGGACCCCTACGAGCAGTACTTC CASSLAAVRDPYEQYF
NA 13 TRBD1 TRBJ1-2 TRBV5-8 TGTGCCAGCAGCTTCGACAGGGCGGGTGGCTACACCTTC CASSFDRAGGYTF
NA 15 NA TRBJ1-6 TRBV12-5 TGTGCTAGTGGCCGCTCCTCAGGGGCAGGCCCACCCCTCCACTTT CASGRSSGAGPPLHF
NA 15 NA TRBJ1-2 TRBV10-1 TGCGCCAGCAGCAGGACGGAACTCGGGGACTATGGCTACACCTTC CASSRTELGDYGYTF
NA 16 NA TRBJ2-2 TRBV6-5 TGTGCCAGCAGTTACAAACACGGGACAACTCCCGGGGAGCTGTTTTTT CASSYKHGTTPGELFF
NA 18 TRBD2 TRBJ2-3 TRBV19 TGTGCCAGTAGTTCCAGGACTAGCGGGTCGGCCAACACAGATACGCAGTATTTT CASSSRTSGSANTDTQYF
NA 16 NA TRBJ1-2 TRBV19 TGTGCCAGTAGTATAGACGGAAGGGGATCCGGTCGGGGCTACACCTTC CASSIDGRGSGRGYTF
NA 16 TRBD2 TRBJ2-3 TRBV6-1 TGTGCCAGCAGTGAAACCGGGGGGAGTAGCACAGATACGCAGTATTTT CASSETGGSSTDTQYF
NA 13 NA TRBJ2-2 TRBV2 TGTGCCAGCAAACCCCAGGGCCCCGGGGAGCTGTTTTTT CASKPQGPGELFF
NA 15 TRBD2 TRBJ2-7 TRBV14 TGTGCCAGCAGCCGCAGCGGGGTAGTTGAGTACGAGCAGTACTTC CASSRSGVVEYEQYF
NA 15 TRBD1 TRBJ2-7 TRBV7-2 TGTGCCAGCAGCCGGGGACAGGGGCTTAACTACGAGCAGTACTTC CASSRGQGLNYEQYF
few 14 NA TRBJ2-3 TRBV2 TGTGCCAGCAGTGGGCTAAGGGGAACAGATACGCAGTATTTT CASSGLRGTDTQYF
NA 13 TRBD1 TRBJ2-1 TRBV11-3 TGTGCCAGCAGCTTAGCTCGGACAGGGATACGGTTCTTC CASSLARTGIRFF
once 15 NA TRBJ2-4 TRBV21-1 TGTGCCAGCAGCAAAATGGGGACAGAAAAAAACATTCAGTACTTC CASSKMGTEKNIQYF
once 13 NA TRBJ2-2 TRBV10-2 TGCGCCAGCAGCCGACAGGGAGGCGGGGAGCTGTTTTTT CASSRQGGGELFF
NA 14 NA TRBJ1-2 TRBV29-1 TGCAGCGTTCCTGCAGGTCGTTCCAGCTATGGCTACACCTTC CSVPAGRSSYGYTF
NA 16 TRBD1 TRBJ2-5 TRBV5-1 TGCGCCAGCAGCTACCCGGGACAGGGTTTTGGAGAGACCCAGTACTTC CASSYPGQGFGETQYF
NA 13 NA TRBJ1-1 TRBV29-1 TGCAGCGTTGAAGATCGTGGGGGACTCGGAGCTTTCTTT CSVEDRGGLGAFF
NA 14 NA TRBJ2-2 TRBV18 TGTGCCAGCTCTGGGGGCTTGAACACCGGGGAGCTGTTTTTT CASSGGLNTGELFF
NA 12 NA TRBJ2-1 TRBV5-4 TGTGCCAGCAGCCTGGACAGCAATGAGCAGTTCTTC CASSLDSNEQFF
NA 20 NA TRBJ1-3 TRBV6-2/TRBV6-3 TGTGCCAGCAGTTACTCGGTCGGTGAAAGAATGGTGAGCTCTGGAAACACCATATATTTT CASSYSVGERMVSSGNTIYF
NA 14 NA TRBJ2-3 TRBV10-1 TGCGCCAGCAGTGAGTCTAGAACGGTAGATACGCAGTATTTT CASSESRTVDTQYF
NA 12 NA TRBJ1-2 TRBV14 TGTGCCAGCAGCCAAGGGGGCTGGGGCTACACCTTC CASSQGGWGYTF
NA 13 TRBD1 TRBJ2-7 TRBV18 TGTGCCAGCTCAACAGGGGGTGGCTACGAGCAGTACTTC CASSTGGGYEQYF
NA 16 NA TRBJ2-3 TRBV14 TGTGCCAGCAGCCTCGGAATTAACAGGTTCACAGATACGCAGTATTTT CASSLGINRFTDTQYF
once 14 NA TRBJ1-1 TRBV30 TGTGCCTGGAGTAGAGGTTTGCGGAACACTGAAGCTTTCTTT CAWSRGLRNTEAFF
NA 12 NA TRBJ1-2 TRBV29-1 TGCAGCGTTGACCCCCAGTTAAATGGCTACACCTTC CSVDPQLNGYTF
NA 14 NA TRBJ1-2 TRBV25-1 TGTGCCAGCAGTCCAACAGGGAGCCGATATGGCTACACCTTC CASSPTGSRYGYTF
NA 15 TRBD1 TRBJ1-6 TRBV30 TGTGCCTGGAGTGTCCGGACAGGAGGAAATTCACCCCTCCACTTT CAWSVRTGGNSPLHF
NA 16 NA TRBJ1-1 TRBV19 TGTGCCAGTACTCCGGACCCGGGAAGACTGAACACTGAAGCTTTCTTT CASTPDPGRLNTEAFF
NA 12 NA TRBJ2-3 TRBV6-5 TGTGCCAGCAGTATATCTACAGATACGCAGTATTTT CASSISTDTQYF
NA 14 TRBD1 TRBJ1-2 TRBV5-1 TGCGCCAGCAGCCCCGGGACAGGGGGCTTGGACTACACCTTC CASSPGTGGLDYTF
NA 17 TRBD2 TRBJ2-1 TRBV5-1 TGCGCCAGCAGCGAACCCACGGGACTAGCGGGAGGTAATGAGCAGTTCTTC CASSEPTGLAGGNEQFF
NA 15 NA TRBJ1-5 TRBV5-1 TGCGCCAGCAGCTTTTTGGCAGGGGCTAATCAGCCCCAGCATTTT CASSFLAGANQPQHF
NA 12 NA TRBJ1-2 TRBV29-1 TGCAGCGTTGTCCGCGAGGACTATGGCTACACCTTC CSVVREDYGYTF
many 15 TRBD1 TRBJ1-3 TRBV7-9 TGTGCCAGCAGCAAGACAGGGGGCGATGGAAACACCATATATTTT CASSKTGGDGNTIYF
NA 15 TRBD2 TRBJ2-2 TRBV15 TGTGCCACCAGCAGACTAGCGGTTGTCACCGGGGAGCTGTTTTTT CATSRLAVVTGELFF
NA 17 TRBD2 TRBJ2-1 TRBV2 TGTGCCAGCACTGGGGGATCTAGCGGGGGAACCTACAATGAGCAGTTCTTC CASTGGSSGGTYNEQFF
NA 15 NA TRBJ2-1 TRBV5-1 TGCGCCAGCAGCTTCTCACGCGGAAGTGTAGGTGAGCAGTTCTTC CASSFSRGSVGEQFF